This section outlines one TCR beta chain sequence together with its context. Its antigen is unknown. Based on CD45RO/CCR7/CD25/CD127/CD95/CD27, CD4+ regulatory, stem cell-like memory, naive and central memory cells were sorted. The purity of all sorted populations exceeded 98%. Expressed TCRB transcripts were sequenced, since all the RNA that had been isolated was reverse transcribed. Only in-frame clones appear in the TCRdb table, and some are missing; sequencing was by immunoSEQ multiplex PCR. The sample lists 450,000 to 600,000 clones, approximately 28% occurring once. The data are from a study of beta chain features in type 1 diabetes. Germline trimming cut 4 bases from V and 2 bases from J; bases unmatched to any gene: 4. The CDR3 covers 15 residues. CDR1 and CDR2 from the germline V gene are LGHNA and YNFKEQ. Regarding the study as a whole: Within the patient group, naive, central memory and Treg TCRB repertoires appeared more similar to each other than within healthy donors.

Source material: naive CD4+ T cells from blood. V is TRBV4-2 and J is TRBJ2-1; 8 nucleotides match TRBD2. This clonotype originated in a man aged 18 to 30 in good health. The CDR3 coding sequence is TGTGCCAGCAGCCTACTAGCGGCACCCTACAATGAGCAGTTCTTC. Translation: CASSLLAAPYNEQFF.